The next 14 T cell receptor beta chains were all read from a single sample in a study of T-cell reconstitution after alpha-beta-depleted transplantation in children. The authors prepared the TCRbeta library with unique molecular identifiers. One entry per CDR3 protein results from TCRdb running MiXCR on the PCR reads. The repertoire holds some 590,000 distinct CDR3 sequences, under 12% seen once, with 4% to 5% in the top ten. Sequenced here: PBMCs from the stem cell graft donor, sampled from the stem cell graft. Every receptor here comes from a human donor who donated a stem cell graft to a child with acute myeloid leukemia.

V is TRBV29-1 and J is TRBJ2-5, with 9 bases that match TRBD1. The germline CDR1 and CDR2 sequences are SQVTM and ANQGSEA. After removal of 5 bases from V and 9 bases from J, the junction contained 4 bases not matched to a gene. The CDR3 sequence is 11 residues long. The CDR3 DNA sequence: TGCAGCGTTTCGGACAGGGGCGCCCAGTACTTC. Residues: CSVSDRGAQYF.

This clonotype was picked up a small number of times. The chain is built from TRBV12-3 or TRBV12-4 and TRBJ1-5, with 9 bases aligning to TRBD1. The V gene end was trimmed by 6 bases and the J gene end by 1 base; junction bases not matched to a gene: 4. The CDR3 is made up of 15 amino acids. The chain's CDR3 is CASSYRGQSNQPQHF. In DNA, the CDR3 is TGTGCCAGCAGCTACAGGGGGCAGAGCAATCAGCCCCAGCATTTT.

This clonotype was seen a few times. This chain uses TRBV29-1 with TRBJ1-3; D is perhaps TRBD1 (5 bases). Germline values: CDR1 SQVTM, CDR2 ANQGSEA. The CDR3 sequence is 15 residues long. Trimming left V 6 bases short and J 0 bases short, with 15 bases between. CDR3 bases: TGCAGCGTAACTACACAGGCGCCCTCTGGAAACACCATATATTTT. It specifies CSVTTQAPSGNTIYF.

This clonotype appeared a few times. The CDR3: CASRILAGGVPDTQYF. In nucleotides, the CDR3 is TGTGCCAGCAGGATTCTAGCGGGAGGGGTCCCAGATACGCAGTATTTT. The J gene is TRBJ2-3, the V gene TRBV6-1, with 12 bases matching TRBD2. The ends lost 6 bases at V and 4 bases at J; junction bases unmatched: 8. The CDR3 is 16 residues long. Germline V lookup: CDR1 MNHNS, CDR2 SASEGT.

The chain carries TRBV27 and TRBJ2-7; 7 bases align to TRBD1. This CDR3 has 14 amino acids. J lost 3 bases, V lost 5 bases, and 7 bases had no gene match. The germline V gene encodes CDR1 MNHEY and CDR2 SMNVEV (reference sequence). CDR3: CASSPWDRNYEQYF. The CDR3 DNA is TGTGCCAGCAGTCCCTGGGACAGAAACTACGAGCAGTACTTC.

This clonotype was seen repeatedly, ten times or more. The rearrangement uses TRBV10-3 and TRBJ2-3; 9 bases line up with TRBD2. This CDR3 contains 15 residues. From germline, CDR1 is ENHRY and CDR2 SYGVKD. V was pared by 8 bases and J by 0 bases, with 6 bases of the junction left unmatched. CDR3 sequence (DNA): TGTGCCATCGGTAGCGGGAGTATCAGCACAGATACGCAGTATTTT. This translates into CAIGSGSISTDTQYF.

V gene TRBV7-8 combines with J gene TRBJ2-3, with 11 nucleotides matching TRBD2. The CDR3 loop spans 18 amino acids. With V trimmed by 5 bases and J by 6 bases, 16 bases remained unmatched. The germline CDR1 and CDR2 sequences are SGHVS and FQNEAQ. CDR3 DNA: TGTGCCAGCAGCCCGGCCACTAGCGGGAGACCCAATTCGGATACGCAGTATTTT. Protein product: CASSPATSGRPNSDTQYF.

This chain joins TRBV7-2 and TRBJ1-5, with D uncertain. Trimming shortened V by 1 base and J by 4 bases, and 8 bases separated the two germline ends. The CDR3 is 14 amino acids. CDR1 is SGHTA and CDR2 is FQGNSA in the germline V gene. The CDR3 here is CASSLGVHNQPQHF. CDR3 sequence (DNA): TGTGCCAGCAGCTTAGGCGTTCATAATCAGCCCCAGCATTTT.

This clonotype was observed a handful of times. The chain employs TRBV12-3 or TRBV12-4 and TRBJ1-1, with 7 bases lining up with TRBD1. Losses at the gene ends were 5 bases for V and 6 bases for J; bases not matched to a gene: 3. The CDR3 totals 12 residues. The CDR3 region is CASSRQGSEAFF. CDR3 in DNA: TGTGCCAGCAGTAGACAGGGTTCTGAAGCTTTCTTT.

The chain couples TRBV28 to TRBJ2-1; TRBD2 agrees at 10 bases. Germline trimming cut 6 bases from V and 5 bases from J; bases unmatched to any gene: 16. Per the germline V gene, CDR1 is MDHEN and CDR2 is SYDVKM. The CDR3 contains 18 residues. DNA of the CDR3: TGTGCCAGCAGCCTTACTTTCACTAGCGGGGCAAGAGACAATGAGCAGTTCTTC. It codes for CASSLTFTSGARDNEQFF. Complete variable domain (other parts from reference TRBV28 and TRBJ2-1): DVKVTQSSRYLVKRTGEKVFLECVQDMDHENMFWYRQDPGLGLRLIYFSYDVKMKEKGDIPEGYSVSREKKERFSLILESASTNQTSMYLCASSLTFTSGARDNEQFFGPGTRLTVL.

This clonotype was counted many times. In DNA, the CDR3 is TGTGCCAGCAGTTACCCAATTAGGGCTAGCGGGAGAGGAAACACCGGGGAGCTGTTTTTT. This codes for CASSYPIRASGRGNTGELFF. The J gene is TRBJ2-2, the V gene TRBV6-2 or TRBV6-3; 10 bases line up with TRBD2. V gave up 2 bases and J gave up 2 bases; unmatched junction bases: 14. The germline gives CDR1 MNHEY, CDR2 SVGEGT. CDR3 size: 20 residues.

This chain links TRBV5-1 with TRBJ1-1, with 7 bases aligning to TRBD1. V lost 2 bases, J lost 3 bases, and 7 bases stayed unmatched. Germline V gene lookup returns CDR1 SGHRS and CDR2 YFSETQ. The CDR3 is 15 amino acids. CDR3 nucleotides: TGCGCCAGCAGCTTTCGGACAGGTGCGGACACTGAAGCTTTCTTT. Its translation: CASSFRTGADTEAFF.

The chain joins TRBV18 to TRBJ2-3; no definite D call. Trimming shortened V by 0 bases and J by 4 bases, and 8 bases separated the two germline ends. The germline gives CDR1 KGHSH, CDR2 LQKENI. The CDR3 sequence is 14 residues long. CDR3 protein: CASSPPLEADTQYF. DNA of the CDR3: TGTGCCAGCTCACCACCCCTAGAGGCAGATACGCAGTATTTT.

This clonotype has a count of ten or more. The V and J genes are TRBV6-2 or TRBV6-3 and TRBJ2-3; TRBD2 matches at 11 bases. Germline loops: CDR1 MNHEY, CDR2 SVGEGT. The CDR3 has 17 amino acids. V dropped 0 bases and J dropped 4; count of bases not matched to a gene: 6. The CDR3: CASSYSTSGGRADTQYF. The CDR3 nucleotides read TGTGCCAGCAGTTACTCCACTAGCGGGGGCCGGGCAGATACGCAGTATTTT.